This TCR beta chain was identified in a study of CDR3 diversity in severe acne. J gave up 1 base and V 2 bases, and 4 bases lay outside the gene matches. The CDR3 covers 15 residues. Germline lookup yields CDR1 MNHEY and CDR2 SVGAGI. MiXCR was run by TCRdb on the PCR reads, yielding one entry per CDR3 protein. The sample yields approximately 80,000 distinct CDR3 sequences, roughly 51% seen once. This clonotype was counted a few times. Sequencing used blood. The receptor was derived from a male donor in good health, without acne. The rearrangement uses TRBV6-5 and TRBJ1-1; 7 bases agree with TRBD1. CDR3 sequence: CASSYKGGGNTEAFF. CDR3 DNA sequence: TGTGCCAGCAGTTACAAAGGGGGCGGGAACACTGAAGCTTTCTTT.